This T cell receptor (beta chain) was documented in a study of neurological immune-mediated disorders. Study-level findings and limits: Sharing of CDR3 amino acid sequences among expanded clones across subjects was absent, suggesting private repertoires in all groups.

This clonotype was counted many times. Its specificity is unknown. The unsorted libraries were prepared from 2 million PBMCs (stored at -80 C). TCRdb independently ran MiXCR on the 5' RACE reads; one entry per CDR3 protein. The sample contains about 55,000 distinct CDR3 sequences, roughly 3.5% of which appear only once. Trimming removed 0 bases at V and 7 bases at J, with 15 bases between. The CDR3 sequence is 15 residues long. Germline values: CDR1 WSHSY, CDR2 SAAADI. The receptor comes from a man in his thirties or forties with multiple sclerosis. This rearrangement joins TRBV10-2 to TRBJ1-1; D might be TRBD1 (6 bases). The sequenced material came from PBMCs. CDR3 in amino acids: CASSESMYGTSEAFF. CDR3 sequence (DNA): TGCGCCAGCAGTGAGTCGATGTATGGGACAAGTGAAGCTTTCTTT.